This is a list of T cell receptor beta chains from one sample in a study of T cells after yellow fever vaccination. Each CDR3 protein gets one entry after TCRdb re-called the 5' RACE reads with MiXCR. This sample has 15,000 or so distinct CDR3 sequences; 4% occur once, and the top ten carry less than 0.45%. The specimen comprised PBMCs, either bulk or a sorted T-cell subset (CD4+, CD8+, memory, or dextramer-sorted; not recorded which), sampled 15 days after the yellow fever booster vaccination. The receptor source for this set is a young man who received the YFV17D yellow fever vaccine. CDR3s include the opening cysteine and the closing phenylalanine or tryptophan. The D gene is left open where the match is weak. A row's size may be missing; if present it is once, few, many or a size class.

j_call d_call cdr3_length clone_size v_call cdr3_aa cdr3_nt
TRBJ2-1 - 12 many TRBV20-1 CSARDQGGLQFF TGCAGTGCTAGAGATCAGGGGGGACTGCAGTTCTTC
TRBJ2-3 TRBD1 17 many TRBV28 CASSLAGQGSSTDTQYF TGTGCCAGCAGTTTAGCGGGACAGGGATCTAGCACAGATACGCAGTATTTT
TRBJ2-1 - 12 many TRBV30 CAWSQQWDEQFF TGTGCCTGGAGTCAACAATGGGATGAGCAGTTCTTC
TRBJ1-3 - 16 many TRBV6-5 CASSYSGRSSGNTIYF TGTGCCAGCAGTTATTCAGGCCGAAGCTCTGGAAACACCATATATTTT
TRBJ2-1 - 17 many TRBV6-2/TRBV6-3 CASSYVFGGWTYNEQFF TGTGCCAGCAGTTACGTCTTTGGCGGATGGACCTACAATGAGCAGTTCTTC
TRBJ2-1 - 14 many TRBV28 CASSNRAPGGEQFF TGTGCCAGCAGTAACCGGGCCCCTGGGGGAGAGCAGTTCTTC
TRBJ2-3 - 15 many TRBV7-2 CASSRGHGVTDTQYF TGTGCCAGCAGTCGGGGGCATGGCGTTACAGATACGCAGTATTTT
TRBJ2-7 - 13 many TRBV7-2 CASTHGHLSEQYF TGTGCCAGCACCCACGGTCATCTCTCCGAGCAGTACTTC
TRBJ2-3 - 13 medium-sized TRBV7-2 CASSLASKDTQYF TGTGCCAGCAGCTTGGCTAGCAAAGATACGCAGTATTTT
TRBJ2-1 TRBD2 16 many TRBV28 CATFRASGKAYNEQFF TGTGCCACCTTTAGGGCTAGCGGGAAGGCCTACAATGAGCAGTTCTTC
TRBJ2-4 - 16 many TRBV12-3/TRBV12-4 CASSLGSSIAKNIQYF TGTGCCAGCAGTTTAGGGAGTAGCATAGCCAAAAACATTCAGTACTTC
TRBJ2-3 - 11 many TRBV14 CASPLPDTQYF TGTGCCAGCCCCCTTCCAGATACGCAGTATTTT
TRBJ2-7 - 15 many TRBV21-1 CASSKEGLHPYEQYF TGTGCCAGCAGCAAGGAGGGGTTACATCCCTACGAGCAGTACTTC
TRBJ2-7 - 12 - TRBV9 CASSVGSLEQYF TGTGCCAGCAGCGTAGGAAGTCTCGAGCAGTACTTC
TRBJ2-5 TRBD1 13 many TRBV10-3 CATGQGRQETQYF TGTGCCACCGGACAGGGACGCCAAGAGACCCAGTACTTC
TRBJ2-2 - 14 many TRBV20-1 CSAQGRTNTGELFF TGCAGTGCCCAGGGCCGAACGAACACCGGGGAGCTGTTTTTT
TRBJ2-3 - 14 - TRBV25-1 CASSRVSLTDTQYF TGTGCCAGCAGTAGGGTTAGTCTCACAGATACGCAGTATTTT
TRBJ1-1 - 12 many TRBV29-1 CSVGTGSTEAFF TGCAGCGTTGGGACTGGGAGCACTGAAGCTTTCTTT
TRBJ1-1 TRBD1 15 many TRBV6-5 CASSYPGTGNTEAFF TGTGCCAGCAGTTACCCCGGGACAGGGAACACTGAAGCTTTCTTT
TRBJ2-7 - 12 many TRBV12-3/TRBV12-4 CASSISGLQQYF TGTGCCAGCAGTATATCAGGGTTGCAGCAGTACTTC
TRBJ2-1 - 13 many TRBV5-5 CASSLERPTEQFF TGTGCCAGCAGCTTGGAGAGGCCTACTGAGCAGTTCTTC
TRBJ1-6 TRBD1 15 many TRBV7-8 CASRTEQGINSPLHF TGTGCCAGCAGAACAGAACAGGGGATCAATTCACCCCTCCACTTT
TRBJ2-6 TRBD2 17 many TRBV7-2 CASSTTSGSGGANVLTF TGTGCCAGCAGCACCACTAGCGGGAGCGGTGGGGCCAACGTCCTGACTTTC
TRBJ2-1 - 13 medium-sized TRBV5-1 CASSWDFYNEQFF TGCGCCAGCAGTTGGGACTTCTACAATGAGCAGTTCTTC
TRBJ1-1 - 14 many TRBV28 CASSLVGTGTEAFF TGTGCCAGCAGTTTGGTGGGGACCGGGACAGAAGCTTTCTTT
TRBJ2-7 TRBD2 21 many TRBV4-1 CASSQDLIVGLAGSLSYEQYF TGCGCCAGCAGCCAAGATCTCATAGTGGGACTAGCGGGGTCCCTCTCCTACGAGCAGTACTTC
TRBJ2-2 TRBD2 18 many TRBV11-2 CASSFPGLARTNTGELFF TGTGCCAGCAGCTTCCCCGGACTAGCGCGAACGAACACCGGGGAGCTGTTTTTT
TRBJ1-2 - 14 medium-sized TRBV29-1 CSVSATLLENGYTF TGCAGCGTTTCTGCAACACTACTGGAAAATGGCTACACCTTC
TRBJ2-1 TRBD2 15 many TRBV5-1 CASSQTSGRDYEQFF TGCGCCAGCAGCCAAACTAGCGGGAGAGATTATGAGCAGTTCTTC
TRBJ2-2 - 19 many TRBV7-2 CASSLRGGAGTLNTGELFF TGTGCCAGCAGCTTAAGAGGGGGGGCTGGGACATTGAACACCGGGGAGCTGTTTTTT
TRBJ1-4 - 18 medium-sized TRBV4-3 CASSQDLVQPTTNEKLFF TGCGCCAGCAGCCAAGATCTGGTGCAGCCTACAACTAATGAAAAACTGTTTTTT
TRBJ2-2 TRBD1 16 many TRBV7-8 CASSLEGQLYTGELFF TGTGCCAGCAGCTTAGAGGGACAGCTTTACACCGGGGAGCTGTTTTTT
TRBJ2-5 TRBD1 15 many TRBV7-2 CASNLGTGGFETQYF TGTGCCAGCAACCTCGGGACAGGGGGGTTTGAGACCCAGTACTTC
TRBJ2-1 TRBD2 17 many TRBV27 CASSLSTSGNSMNEQFF TGTGCCAGCAGTTTATCGACTAGCGGGAATTCGATGAATGAGCAGTTCTTC
TRBJ2-7 TRBD1 12 many TRBV7-2 CASSPGQVPGIF TGTGCCAGCAGCCCTGGACAGGTCCCAGGTATCTTC
TRBJ2-3 - 14 medium-sized TRBV7-2 CASSSEKGADTQYF TGTGCCAGCAGCTCAGAGAAGGGGGCAGATACGCAGTATTTT
TRBJ2-1 TRBD2 15 many TRBV20-1 CSAKPPGLEYNEQFF TGCAGTGCAAAGCCCCCGGGACTAGAGTACAATGAGCAGTTCTTC
TRBJ2-2 - 13 many TRBV7-6 CASSLPLAGELFF TGTGCCAGCAGCTTACCCCTGGCCGGGGAGCTGTTTTTT
TRBJ2-7 TRBD2 13 many TRBV12-3/TRBV12-4 CASSSSGLYEQYF TGTGCCAGCAGTTCTAGCGGGCTCTACGAGCAGTACTTC
TRBJ1-2 TRBD1 15 many TRBV6-5 CASSSPGQGIYGYTF TGTGCCAGCAGTTCGCCGGGACAGGGTATCTATGGCTACACCTTC
TRBJ1-6 - 16 many TRBV18 CASSPRQASIHSPLHF TGTGCCAGCTCACCTAGACAGGCTTCGATACATTCACCCCTCCACTTT
TRBJ2-7 - 16 many TRBV5-5 CASSRAGATSSYEQYF TGTGCCAGCAGTCGGGCCGGGGCAACGAGCTCCTACGAGCAGTACTTC
TRBJ2-5 - 15 many TRBV18 CASSLRTGEDETQYF TGTGCCAGCTCACTACGTACAGGGGAGGATGAGACCCAGTACTTC
TRBJ2-7 TRBD1 15 many TRBV7-9 CASSHLDRNLYEQYF TGTGCCAGCAGCCACCTGGACAGGAACCTCTACGAGCAGTACTTC
TRBJ2-2 - 12 many TRBV10-3 CAISEGAGELFF TGTGCCATCAGTGAGGGGGCCGGGGAGCTGTTTTTT